Listed below are T cell receptor beta chains from one sample, sequenced in a study of T cell changes during pregnancy in multiple sclerosis. Only in-frame clones appear in the TCRdb table, and some are missing; sequencing was by immunoSEQ multiplex PCR. The profile covers 35,000 to 55,000 clones, with 85% to 90% appearing a single time and more than 5% taken by the ten largest. The specimen was CD8+ T cells from peripheral blood mononuclear cells, collected after pregnancy. The receptors shown here come from a female donor in good health, enrolled as a control in a pregnancy study. Both conserved end residues are part of each CDR3. The order of the fields is J gene, V gene, CDR3 length, D gene, clone size, CDR3 protein, CDR3 DNA. D genes are given only for firm matches. A clone size is listed for some rows: how often the clone was seen (once, few, many), or a class if it is expanded.

TRBJ1-4,TRBV28,15,TRBD1,once,CASSLGDSGQEKLFF,TGTGCCAGCAGTTTAGGGGACAGCGGCCAGGAAAAACTGTTTTTT
TRBJ2-6,TRBV28,13,.,.,CASSGLGANVLTF,TGTGCCAGCTCCGGGTTGGGGGCCAACGTCCTGACTTTC
TRBJ2-2,TRBV7-8,17,.,.,CASSFRAIGGVAGELFF,TGTGCCAGCAGCTTCCGAGCTATCGGGGGAGTCGCCGGGGAGCTGTTTTTT
TRBJ1-2,TRBV5-6,16,.,.,CASSLSDSRINYGYTF,TGTGCCAGCAGCTTGAGTGACAGCCGGATTAACTATGGCTACACCTTC
TRBJ2-7,TRBV4-2,15,TRBD1,.,CASSQGQGGSYEQYF,TGTGCCAGCAGCCAAGGACAGGGGGGCTCCTACGAGCAGTACTTC
TRBJ2-2,TRBV28,17,TRBD1,.,CASSSPGQSKNTGELFF,TGTGCCAGCAGTTCCCCGGGACAGAGCAAGAACACCGGGGAGCTGTTTTTT
TRBJ1-5,TRBV25-1,14,.,.,CASSESRGTQPQHF,TGTGCCAGCAGTGAATCCCGGGGGACTCAGCCCCAGCATTTT
TRBJ1-4,TRBV4-3,16,TRBD1,.,CASSLKTGTGDEKLFF,TGCGCCAGCAGCCTTAAAACCGGGACAGGGGATGAAAAACTGTTTTTT
TRBJ2-5,TRBV4-2,16,.,.,CASTLLAPGFQETQYF,TGTGCCAGCACCCTACTGGCACCAGGATTTCAAGAGACCCAGTACTTC
TRBJ2-7,TRBV28,14,.,.,CASSLRGSLYEQYF,TGTGCCAGCAGTTTGCGCGGCAGCTTGTACGAGCAGTACTTC
TRBJ2-3,TRBV6-5,12,TRBD1,.,CATKQGSDTQYF,TGTGCCACCAAACAGGGGAGCGATACGCAGTATTTT
TRBJ2-3,TRBV27,14,.,.,CASSLSRDTDTQYF,TGTGCCAGCAGTTTATCACGGGATACAGATACGCAGTATTTT
TRBJ2-2,TRBV7-8,16,.,.,CASSTLERMNTGELFF,TGTGCCAGCAGCACCCTAGAAAGGATGAACACCGGGGAGCTGTTTTTT
TRBJ2-7,TRBV7-6,15,TRBD1,.,CASSFGQVSFYEQYF,TGTGCCAGCAGCTTCGGACAGGTCTCCTTCTACGAGCAGTACTTC
TRBJ1-2,TRBV5-4,15,TRBD1,.,CASRTGQGANYGYTF,TGTGCCAGCAGAACTGGACAGGGAGCTAACTATGGCTACACCTTC
TRBJ2-7,TRBV4-3,17,TRBD2,.,CASSQDSGGRSSYEQYF,TGCGCCAGCAGCCAAGATAGCGGGGGCCGCAGCTCCTACGAGCAGTACTTC
TRBJ1-1,TRBV4-3,15,TRBD1,.,CASSQEWTGVSEAFF,TGCGCCAGCAGCCAAGAATGGACAGGGGTTTCTGAAGCTTTCTTT
TRBJ2-1,TRBV30,14,TRBD1,.,CAWNTGTDYNEQFF,TGTGCCTGGAATACCGGGACAGACTACAATGAGCAGTTCTTC
TRBJ2-1,TRBV5-1,12,.,.,CASSLGQFGQFF,TGCGCCAGCAGCTTGGGACAGTTCGGTCAGTTCTTC
TRBJ2-7,TRBV7-2,16,.,.,CASSLDSSGPPYEQYF,TGTGCCAGCAGCTTAGACAGTTCCGGTCCTCCCTACGAGCAGTACTTC
TRBJ2-1,TRBV7-2,15,.,.,CASSSSRSSYNEQFF,TGTGCCAGCAGCTCATCCCGGAGCTCCTACAATGAGCAGTTCTTC
TRBJ2-7,TRBV4-2,11,.,.,CASRTRDEQYF,TGTGCCAGCAGGACCAGGGACGAGCAGTACTTC